A single sample gave rise to the 26 T cell receptor beta chains below, sequenced in a study of graft-versus-host responses after intestinal transplantation. With roughly 200,000 irradiated, violet-dye-labeled stimulator cells, roughly 200,000 CFSE-labeled responder cells were plated. The repertoire was sequenced with immunoSEQ multiplex PCR; TCRdb's copy has only in-frame clones and lacks some. The data hold 12,000 to 15,000 clones, with around 35% observed a single time. This specimen was alloreactive CD8+ T cells from a mixed lymphocyte reaction culture, taken before intestinal transplant. The subset here: CFSE-low proliferating T cells sorted from approximately 6-day pre-transplant mixed lymphocyte reaction (GvH or HvG direction). Receptors were obtained from a human patient who received an intestinal transplant.

A single count supports this clone. The chain is built from TRBV11-3 and TRBJ2-7; D unclear. The CDR3 spans 16 residues. From germline, CDR1 is SGHNT and CDR2 YENEEA. Trimming left V 1 base short and J 3 bases short, with 16 bases between. Written as DNA, the CDR3 is TGTGCCAGCAGCTTAGCCTCAGGCTCCCCACGCTACGAGCAGTACTTC. Translation gives CASSLASGSPRYEQYF.

V and J are TRBV28 and TRBJ1-2; 11 positions match TRBD1. CDR1 and CDR2 from the germline V gene are MDHEN and SYDVKM. The CDR3 covers 17 residues. The V gene end was trimmed by 7 bases and the J gene end by 4 bases; junction bases not matched to a gene: 14. CDR3 amino acids: CASNPWGQGGFGYGYTF. CDR3 DNA sequence: TGTGCCAGCAACCCCTGGGGACAGGGGGGCTTCGGCTATGGCTACACCTTC.

The chain carries TRBV10-3 and TRBJ2-4, with D possibly TRBD1 on 5 matching bases. This CDR3 has 16 amino acids. CDR1 is ENHRY and CDR2 is SYGVKD in the germline V gene. V lost 0 bases, J lost 2 bases, and 11 bases lay in between. CDR3 nucleotide sequence: TGTGCCATCAGTGAGTCAGGGCAGGGAACCAAAAACATTCAGTACTTC. It is translated as CAISESGQGTKNIQYF.

The chain employs TRBV19 and TRBJ2-2; D gene uncertain. V lost 3 bases and J 6 bases, leaving 8 bases between the germline ends. The CDR3 is 13 residues long. The germline CDR1 and CDR2 sequences are LNHDA and SQIVND (reference sequence). The CDR3, as DNA: TGTGCCAGTAGTATCGCGCTTGCCGGGGAGCTGTTTTTT. Translating gives CASSIALAGELFF.

This clone was seen more than once but under ten times. The chain uses TRBV19 and TRBJ2-2; TRBD1 might be the D (6 bases). Germline lookup yields CDR1 LNHDA and CDR2 SQIVND (reference sequence). Between the trimmed V and J ends, which lost 1 base and 7 bases, there was a span of 13 bases. The CDR3 extends over 15 amino acids. CDR3 DNA: TGTGCCAGTAGTATAGGGATCCAGGGGAGCGGGGAGCTGTTTTTT. This codes for CASSIGIQGSGELFF.

A word on this clone: The junction and the germline gene differ at one end; a read error may be behind it. The chain uses TRBV29-1 and TRBJ1-2; D remains unclear. Germline V CDR1 and CDR2: SQVTM, ANQGSEA. The CDR3 sequence is 13 residues long. In DNA, the CDR3 is TGCGGCGTTGTAGACGGAGCTAACTATGGCTACACCTTC. Residues: CGVVDGANYGYTF.

The chain couples TRBV9 to TRBJ2-2; D possibly corresponds to TRBD1 (6 bases). The ends were cut back, 0 bases at V and 10 bases at J, with 10 bases in the middle. CDR1 and CDR2 (germline): SGDLS, YYNGEE. The CDR3 loop spans 13 amino acids. In DNA, the CDR3 is TGTGCCAGCAGCGTAGGGGGGCGGAAGGAGCTGTTTTTT. Translation gives CASSVGGRKELFF.

The rearrangement links TRBV7-2 to TRBJ2-2, with 12 bases fitting TRBD2. Germline CDR1 reads SGHTA; CDR2 reads FQGNSA. The CDR3 runs to 18 residues. The junction had 7 bases not matched to a gene; V was cut back by 1 base and J by 4 bases. As DNA, the CDR3 is TGTGCCAGCAGCTTAGGGCTAGCGGGGGGGCCGGTCACCGGGGAGCTGTTTTTT. As protein: CASSLGLAGGPVTGELFF.

The chain links TRBV6-1 to TRBJ2-7; D is ambiguous. V lost 1 base and J lost 0, with 10 bases in between. This CDR3 spans 15 amino acids. Looked up from germline, CDR1 is MNHNS and CDR2 is SASEGT. The DNA of the CDR3 is TGTGCCAGCAGTGAAGACGGGTGGAGCTCCTACGAGCAGTACTTC. Its translation: CASSEDGWSSYEQYF.

In its sample, this clone was seen a few times. CDR3: CASRAGTGSSSYGYTF. The CDR3 DNA follows: TGTGCCAGCAGAGCCGGGACAGGGTCTTCTTCGTATGGCTACACCTTC. The chain couples TRBV27 to TRBJ1-2, with 9 positions matching TRBD1. The germline gives CDR1 MNHEY, CDR2 SMNVEV (reference sequence). J gave up 5 bases and V 6 bases, and 13 bases lay outside the gene matches. The CDR3 is 16 residues long.

The gene calls are TRBV27 and TRBJ2-5; 7 nucleotides line up with TRBD2. V gave up 3 bases and J gave up 3 bases; unmatched junction bases: 7. The CDR3 spans 15 residues. CDR1 is MNHEY and CDR2 is SMNVEV in the germline V gene (reference sequence). The CDR3 protein is CASSFLAEHKETQYF. CDR3 coding DNA: TGTGCCAGCAGTTTTCTAGCGGAGCACAAAGAGACCCAGTACTTC.

This clone was found a few times. The chain has TRBV7-6 and TRBJ2-7; tentative D call: TRBD2 (5 bases). Trimming cost V 0 bases and J 4 bases, with 10 bases left between them. Germline CDR1 and CDR2: SGHVS and FNYEAQ. This CDR3 spans 14 amino acids. The CDR3 protein is CASSLAGDRYEQYF. The CDR3 DNA reads as TGTGCCAGCAGCTTAGCCGGGGATCGGTACGAGCAGTACTTC.

V and J are TRBV7-2 and TRBJ2-2; D possibly corresponds to TRBD1 (5 bases). V was pared by 5 bases and J by 0 bases, with 10 bases between. The length of the CDR3 is 15 residues. Germline V gene data show CDR1 as SGHTA and CDR2 as FQGNSA. The CDR3: CASSMTDANTGELFF. The CDR3 DNA is TGTGCCAGCAGCATGACAGACGCGAACACCGGGGAGCTGTTTTTT.

J is TRBJ2-7 and V is TRBV14; TRBD1 is a possible D gene (8 bases). Germline CDR1 is SGHDN and CDR2 is FVKESK. Trimming stripped 4 bases from V and 4 bases from J, with 14 bases between. The CDR3 totals 14 residues. CDR3 in DNA: TGTGCCAGCAGCCTTGGACAGGGAGGGTACGAGCAGTACTTC. Amino acids: CASSLGQGGYEQYF.

This chain links TRBV9 with TRBJ2-5, with 11 bases identical to TRBD2. With 1 base clipped from V and 4 bases from J, the junction kept 0 bases outside the gene matches. Germline V gene lookup returns CDR1 SGDLS and CDR2 YYNGEE. This CDR3 contains 14 residues. CDR3 DNA: TGTGCCAGCAGCGTACTAGCGGGGGGAGAGACCCAGTACTTC. Translating it yields CASSVLAGGETQYF.

V gene TRBV5-8 combines with J gene TRBJ2-7, with a possible D match to TRBD1 (7 bases). The CDR3 extends over 14 amino acids. The ends were cut back, 7 bases at V and 2 bases at J, with 16 bases in the middle. From germline, CDR1 is SGHTS and CDR2 YDEGEE. CDR3 in DNA: TGTGCCAGCTGTCCGGAGGGGGCTACCTACGAGCAGTACTTC. Encoded protein: CASCPEGATYEQYF.

This clone was detected a few times. CDR3 DNA: TGTGCCTGGAGTGAACTTAACACTGAAGCTTTCTTT. This codes for CAWSELNTEAFF. The chain combines TRBV30 with TRBJ1-1; D unclear. CDR3 length equals 12 residues. With 1 base removed from V and 2 bases from J, the gap between germline ends came to 5 bases. Germline CDR1 GTSNPN, CDR2 SVGIG (reference sequence).

The V gene is TRBV7-9, the J gene TRBJ1-5, with a weak D call TRBD1 (5 bases). CDR3 length: 13 residues. Germline CDR1 and CDR2: SEHNR and FQNEAQ (reference sequence). Trimming took off 1 base at V and 7 bases at J, with 8 bases between the two ends. CDR3 bases: TGTGCCAGCAGCTTAGGGGGGGGGCAGCCCCAGCATTTT. It yields the protein CASSLGGGQPQHF. The whole variable domain, remainder taken from reference TRBV7-9 and TRBJ1-5, is DTGVSQNPRHKITKRGQNVTFRCDPISEHNRLYWYRQTLGQGPEFLTYFQNEAQLEKSRLLSDRFSAERPKGSFSTLEIQRTEQGDSAMYLCASSLGGGQPQHFGDGTRLSIL.

The chain couples TRBV13 to TRBJ2-7; 7 bases match TRBD1. Germline CDR1 and CDR2: PRHDT and FYEKMQ (reference sequence). Unmatched junction bases numbered 11, after V lost 9 bases and J lost 6 bases. This CDR3 spans 13 amino acids. CDR3 in amino acids: CASTTGASREQYF. CDR3 nucleotide sequence: TGTGCCAGTACAACAGGGGCCTCGCGCGAGCAGTACTTC.

This chain connects TRBV6-5 to TRBJ1-1; D ambiguous. The CDR3 runs to 13 residues. CDR1 MNHEY and CDR2 SVGAGI come from the germline V gene. The V gene lost 8 bases and the J gene lost 0 bases, with 10 bases spanning the gap. DNA for the CDR3: TGTGCCAGCCACCAAACAGTGAACACTGAAGCTTTCTTT. Its translation is CASHQTVNTEAFF.

This chain joins TRBV30 and TRBJ2-5, with no clear D. The last part of the DNA fits TRBJ2-7 better; the J call may be wrong. This CDR3 region has 13 residues. Germline V CDR1 and CDR2: GTSNPN, SVGIG (reference sequence). CDR3 in DNA: TGTGCCTGGAGAGGAATATTGGGCTACGAGCAGTACTTC. Its protein product is CAWRGILGYEQYF.

The rearrangement links TRBV4-3 to TRBJ2-3, with TRBD2 matching over 10 bases. The V and J ends lost 3 bases and 4 bases, in that order; junction bases with no gene match: 7. Germline values: CDR1 LGHNA, CDR2 YSLEER. The CDR3 covers 16 residues. Here the CDR3 reads CASSQSSGGAADTQYF. The CDR3 nucleotides are TGCGCCAGCAGCCAGTCCAGCGGGGGGGCGGCAGATACGCAGTATTTT.

This clone occurred a few times. The rearrangement joins TRBV30 to TRBJ2-1; TRBD1 is a possible D gene (5 bases). Per the germline V gene, CDR1 is GTSNPN and CDR2 is SVGIG (reference sequence). The V and J ends lost 1 base and 3 bases respectively, with 10 bases between them. The CDR3 extends over 14 amino acids. DNA of the CDR3: TGTGCCTGGAGTGGGGGTAGGGGCTACAATGAGCAGTTCTTC. Translation gives CAWSGGRGYNEQFF.

This clone was observed a few times. The rearrangement links TRBV27 to TRBJ2-3; 14 bases fit TRBD2. Germline-derived CDR1 and CDR2 are MNHEY and SMNVEV (reference sequence). The V gene end was trimmed by 4 bases and the J gene end by 5 bases; junction bases not matched to a gene: 5. This CDR3 comprises 16 residues. The CDR3 sequence: CASSSGTSGGIDTQYF. CDR3 bases: TGTGCCAGCAGTTCCGGGACTAGCGGGGGTATAGATACGCAGTATTTT.

This rearrangement joins TRBV4-3 to TRBJ1-1, with D perhaps TRBD1 (6 bases). V was pared by 2 bases and J by 6 bases, with 16 bases between. The germline gives CDR1 LGHNA, CDR2 YSLEER. The CDR3 covers 15 residues. The CDR3 DNA sequence: TGCGCCAGCAGCCAATTTGGGGGGGCAGGAGCTGAAGCTTTCTTT. Translating gives CASSQFGGAGAEAFF.

This clone occurred a few times. V and J are TRBV12-5 and TRBJ1-6, with unresolved D. Trimming left V 1 base short and J 8 bases short, with 12 bases between. This CDR3 is 15 amino acids long. CDR1 LGHNT and CDR2 FRNRAP come from the germline V gene. CDR3: CASGLAGYGYSPLHF. In DNA form, the CDR3 reads TGTGCTAGTGGTTTGGCGGGGTATGGGTATTCACCCCTCCACTTT.